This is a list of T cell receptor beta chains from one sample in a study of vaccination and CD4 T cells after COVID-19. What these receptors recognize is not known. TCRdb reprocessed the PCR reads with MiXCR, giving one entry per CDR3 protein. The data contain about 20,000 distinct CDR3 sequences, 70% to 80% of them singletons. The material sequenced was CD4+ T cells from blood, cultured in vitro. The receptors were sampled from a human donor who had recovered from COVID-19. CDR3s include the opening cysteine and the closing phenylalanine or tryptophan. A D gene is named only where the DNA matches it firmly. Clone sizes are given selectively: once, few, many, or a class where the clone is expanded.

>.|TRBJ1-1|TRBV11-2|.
TGTGCCAGCAGCTTAGAGGCAGGATGGACTCGCACTGAAGCTTTCTTT
CASSLEAGWTRTEAFF
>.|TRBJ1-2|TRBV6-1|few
TGTGCCAGCAGTGACAGGGTAGAAGCTCGTAATGGCTACACCTTC
CASSDRVEARNGYTF
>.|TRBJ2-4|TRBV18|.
TGTGCCAGCTCACCCACCGGATATGAAACGGGGAACATTCAGTACTTC
CASSPTGYETGNIQYF
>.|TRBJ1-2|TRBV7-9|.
TGTGCCAGCGGGGTATTGGATGGCTACACCTTC
CASGVLDGYTF
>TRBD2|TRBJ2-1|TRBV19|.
TGTGCCAGTAGTGCTCGACTAGCGGGAGTGATCGGTAATGAGCAGTTCTTC
CASSARLAGVIGNEQFF
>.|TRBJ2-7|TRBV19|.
TGTGCCAGTAAGTTGGCCATCGCCTCCTACGAGCAGTACTTC
CASKLAIASYEQYF
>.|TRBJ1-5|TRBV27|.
TGTGCCAGCAGTTATCGGAATAGCAATCAGCCCCAGCATTTT
CASSYRNSNQPQHF
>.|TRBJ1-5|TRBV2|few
TGTGCCAGCCGTCGGCAAGGTAATCAGCCCCAGCATTTT
CASRRQGNQPQHF
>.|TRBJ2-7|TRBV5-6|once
TGTGCCAGCAGCTTGCCCAGGGGAGAGCGCGAGCAGTACTTC
CASSLPRGEREQYF
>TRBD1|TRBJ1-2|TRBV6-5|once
TGTGCCAGCAGTTACTCGGACAGGGGGTTGAGCGGCTACACCTTC
CASSYSDRGLSGYTF
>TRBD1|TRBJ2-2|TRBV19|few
TGTGCCAGCACTCGGGACAGATCCGCGAACACCGGGGAGCTGTTTTTT
CASTRDRSANTGELFF
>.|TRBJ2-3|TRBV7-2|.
TGTGCCAGCAGCTTTGACTCCTCTGGCACAGATACGCAGTATTTT
CASSFDSSGTDTQYF
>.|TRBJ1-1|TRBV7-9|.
TGTGCCAGCAGCTTATCACGAGGGTGGGGGCCCGCTATGAACACTGAAGCTTTCTTT
CASSLSRGWGPAMNTEAFF
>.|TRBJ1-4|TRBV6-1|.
TGTGCCAGCAGTCTTCCGGGGGCATCAAGGGGAAAACTGTTTTTT
CASSLPGASRGKLFF
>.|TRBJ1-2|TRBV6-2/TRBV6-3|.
TGTGCCAGCAGTTACGGGCCCTATGGCTACACCTTC
CASSYGPYGYTF